The 14 T cell receptor beta chains below all came from one sample that was sequenced in a study of post-analysis software for immune sequencing data. Study-level points and caveats: Controls showed lower frequencies than patients for roughly five TRBV segments, and TRBV5-6, TRBV5-1 and TRBV20-1 were among these.

The antigens these receptors bind are not known. Unique molecular identifiers were built into the TCR beta cDNA libraries. TCRdb itself ran the PCR reads through MiXCR, one entry per CDR3 protein. In the table there are approximately 690,000 distinct CDR3 sequences, over 45% of which are singletons. Sequenced material: blood. The receptor set was obtained from a girl aged 2-10 years with multiple sclerosis.

This clonotype was detected only a few times. The chain couples TRBV3-1 to TRBJ2-1; 7 bases are shared with TRBD1. The J segment lost 2 bases and the V segment lost 4 bases, leaving 8 bases of the junction unmatched. Looked up from germline, CDR1 is LGHDT and CDR2 is YNNKEL (reference sequence). CDR3 length equals 16 residues. The CDR3 region is CASSRLPGQPYNEQFF. In DNA form, the CDR3 reads TGTGCCAGCAGCCGCCTACCGGGACAGCCCTACAATGAGCAGTTCTTC.

The chain has TRBV21-1 and TRBJ1-1; TRBD1, as called in the table, went unchecked against the DNA. TRBV21-1 is a documented pseudogene. CDR3 length equals 14 residues. CDR3 sequence reads: CASRRDRMNTEAFF. The CDR3 DNA is TGTGCCAGCCGTCGGGACAGGATGAACACTGAAGCTTTCTTT.

V usage is TRBV5-1 and J usage is TRBJ1-2, with 11 bases fitting TRBD1. Germline trimming cut 2 bases from V and 0 bases from J; bases unmatched to any gene: 12. Germline V lookup: CDR1 SGHRS, CDR2 YFSETQ. The CDR3 length is 19 residues. Written as DNA, the CDR3 is TGCGCCAGCAGCTTTTTGGACAGGGGGCGAAATCCAGCTAACTATGGCTACACCTTC. This encodes CASSFLDRGRNPANYGYTF.

This rearrangement joins TRBV12-3 or TRBV12-4 to TRBJ2-4; D may be TRBD1 (6 bases). The V and J ends lost 1 base and 1 base respectively, with 11 bases between them. This CDR3 spans 16 amino acids. In DNA form, the CDR3 reads TGTGCCAGCAGTTTAGTTCAGGGGAATGCCAAAAACATTCAGTACTTC. The encoded protein is CASSLVQGNAKNIQYF.

The chain uses TRBV29-1 and TRBJ2-1; D unresolved. The CDR3 has 8 residues. Per the germline V gene, CDR1 is SQVTM and CDR2 is ANQGSEA. V lost 7 bases and J 10 bases, leaving 5 bases between the germline ends. The CDR3 spells CSGDEQFF. CDR3 nucleotides: TGCAGCGGTGACGAGCAGTTCTTC.

This chain joins TRBV20-1 and TRBJ1-5, with D maybe TRBD1 (5 bases). This CDR3 comprises 15 residues. Germline loops: CDR1 DFQATT, CDR2 SNEGSKA (reference sequence). V was clipped by 2 bases and J by 5 bases, with 16 bases between them. In nucleotides, the CDR3 is TGCAGTGCTAGATCCCAGGGAGGAAGGGATCAGCCCCAGCATTTT. Protein product: CSARSQGGRDQPQHF.

There are a few counts of this clonotype. The J gene is TRBJ2-1, the V gene TRBV5-1; possibly TRBD1 for D (6 bases). V lost 1 base and J lost 4, with 9 bases in between. The CDR3 covers 14 residues. In germline, CDR1 is SGHRS, CDR2 YFSETQ. The CDR3 sequence: CASSLYRGYNEQFF. As DNA, the CDR3 is TGCGCCAGCAGCTTGTATAGGGGGTACAATGAGCAGTTCTTC.

This clonotype was detected only a few times. This chain links TRBV4-1 with TRBJ2-7; 7 positions match TRBD1. The length of the CDR3 is 15 residues. Germline CDR1 MGHRA, CDR2 YSYEKL. The junction had 13 bases not matched to a gene; V was cut back by 4 bases and J by 7 bases. The CDR3 here is CASSRPTGTFGEQYF. The CDR3 DNA follows: TGCGCCAGCAGCCGGCCGACAGGGACCTTCGGTGAGCAGTACTTC.

The V and J genes are TRBV30 and TRBJ2-7; TRBD2 is a possible D gene (6 bases). V lost 4 bases to trimming and J lost 1 base, with 23 bases between them. CDR3 length: 17 residues. Germline V gene sequence: CDR1 GTSNPN, CDR2 SVGIG (reference sequence). The CDR3 here is CAWMAQPAGRGSYEQYF. CDR3 coding DNA: TGTGCCTGGATGGCACAACCGGCGGGGCGGGGATCCTACGAGCAGTACTTC.

The chain links TRBV7-9 to TRBJ1-2; D uncertain. V shed 3 bases and J shed 5 bases, with 13 bases lying between them. The germline gives CDR1 SEHNR, CDR2 FQNEAQ (reference sequence). The CDR3 is 14 residues long. Here the CDR3 reads CASSLGQDLYGYTF. For the CDR3, the DNA is TGTGCCAGCAGCTTGGGTCAGGACCTTTATGGCTACACCTTC.

This clonotype has more than one count but fewer than ten. J is TRBJ2-3 and V is TRBV2; possible D gene TRBD2, 6 bases. Trimming removed 1 base at V and 8 bases at J, with 7 bases between. Germline V gene lookup returns CDR1 SNHLY and CDR2 FYNNEI. The CDR3 sequence is 12 residues long. Here the CDR3 DNA reads TGTGCCAGCAGTGAAGAGGAGGGTACGCAGTATTTT. As protein: CASSEEEGTQYF.

The chain carries TRBV21-1 and TRBJ2-5; the DNA was not compared with TRBD1, the D call given in the table. TRBV21-1 corresponds to a pseudogene. The CDR3 runs to 19 residues. This CDR3 is CASSPLAKTGFNPKETQYF. CDR3 in DNA: TGTGCCAGCAGCCCCCTGGCCAAGACAGGGTTCAACCCTAAAGAGACCCAGTACTTC.

This clonotype was observed a single time. This chain joins TRBV6-2 or TRBV6-3 and TRBJ1-5; the match to TRBD1 covers 8 bases. The CDR3 consists of 15 residues. The germline gives CDR1 MNHEY, CDR2 SVGEGT. Unmatched junction bases numbered 7, after V lost 2 bases and J lost 7 bases. The CDR3 bases are TGTGCCAGCAGTTACGCGCAGGGGGCCGTCCAGCCCCAGCATTTT. Its protein product is CASSYAQGAVQPQHF.

The chain employs TRBV12-3 or TRBV12-4 and TRBJ2-4; D not resolved. The end of the DNA is better explained by TRBJ2-7, so the J call may be wrong. The CDR3 is 16 amino acids. The CDR3 spells CASSSLTIDLPYEQYF. For the CDR3, the DNA is TGTGCCAGCAGTTCCCTTACGATAGATCTCCCCTACGAGCAGTACTTC.